This T cell receptor (beta chain) was captured by sequencing in a study of blood T cell repertoires in COVID-19. Study-level background: The samples span acute and convalescent COVID-19 from the United States, Italy and Spain. T cells, B-cell-depleted T cells, or PBMCs provided the cDNA or gDNA that served as material.

In the original workflow: Amplification from reference gene primers served as the basis for estimated nucleated cell counts. Measured with immunoSEQ multiplex PCR; TCRdb has only the in-frame clones, and not every one. V and J calls and clone size are copied from that table; D and trimming were computed from the DNA. The sample lists 55,000 to 90,000 clones, around 90% occurring once. The CDR3 is made up of 13 amino acids. Trimming cost V 9 bases and J 2 bases, with 13 bases left between them. The sequence was collected from a human donor in a cohort sampled during active COVID-19. Sequencing was carried out using peripheral blood. The chain has TRBV12-3 or TRBV12-4 and TRBJ1-1; D is perhaps TRBD1 (6 bases). CDR3 protein: CASFRDTNTEAFF. The DNA of the CDR3 is TGTGCCAGTTTCCGGGACACAAACACTGAAGCTTTCTTT.